The 18 T cell receptor beta chains presented below share a single source sample, sequenced in a study of PD-1 blockade in mismatch repair-deficient tumors. The data were produced by immunoSEQ multiplex PCR, yet TCRdb's version contains in-frame clones alone and is incomplete. The sample yields about 130,000 clones, 88% seen once. The sample in question was peripheral blood, obtained 72 weeks after starting pembrolizumab. Receptors were obtained from an adult with mismatch repair-deficient cancer.

The rearrangement joins TRBV4-1 to TRBJ1-2; D gene uncertain. This CDR3 contains 14 residues. Trimming stripped 1 base from V and 0 bases from J, with 6 bases between. Germline V lookup: CDR1 MGHRA, CDR2 YSYEKL. CDR3 sequence (DNA): TGCGCCAGCAGCCAAGCAGCAGCTAACTATGGCTACACCTTC. Amino acid sequence: CASSQAAANYGYTF.

V usage is TRBV7-2 and J usage is TRBJ1-2; no firm D call. The germline V and J ends were trimmed by 1 base and 1 base, with 7 bases remaining between them. CDR3 length: 14 amino acids. CDR1 and CDR2 (germline): SGHTA, FQGNSA. The CDR3 loop reads CASSLVGVNYGYTF. CDR3 sequence (DNA): TGTGCCAGCAGCTTAGTTGGGGTTAACTATGGCTACACCTTC.

This clone was detected once. The chain has TRBV7-2 and TRBJ2-7; possibly TRBD2 for D (6 bases). CDR1 and CDR2 from the germline V gene are SGHTA and FQGNSA. Trimming pared 5 bases from V and 4 bases from J, leaving 15 bases between. There are 14 residues in the CDR3. CDR3 residues: CASSKISGSYEQYF. The CDR3 coding sequence is TGTGCCAGCAGCAAGATATCCGGGAGTTACGAGCAGTACTTC.

The chain is built from TRBV7-8 and TRBJ1-1; possibly TRBD1 for D (6 bases). The CDR3 length is 18 residues. Germline CDR1 SGHVS, CDR2 FQNEAQ. Trimming removed 1 base at V and 1 base at J, with 19 bases between. The CDR3 spells CASSLEGPGARKNTEAFF. The CDR3 bases are TGTGCCAGCAGCTTAGAGGGTCCAGGGGCCCGGAAGAACACTGAAGCTTTCTTT.

The genes are TRBV7-2 and TRBJ2-3, with TRBD2 matching 9 bases. The trim removed 4 bases at V and 5 bases at J, leaving 4 bases unmatched. CDR1 SGHTA and CDR2 FQGNSA come from the germline V gene. The CDR3 runs to 14 residues. CDR3 residues: CASSYLAGEDTQYF. The CDR3 coding sequence is TGTGCCAGCAGCTACTTAGCGGGAGAAGATACGCAGTATTTT.

The gene calls are TRBV11-2 and TRBJ2-4, with 7 bases aligning to TRBD1. The length of the CDR3 is 16 residues. Germline V gene data show CDR1 as SGHAT and CDR2 as FQNNGV. Trimming took 2 bases from V and 3 from J; bases not matched to a gene: 7. CDR3 nucleotide sequence: TGTGCCAGCAGCTTACCGCGACAGGGTGGCAAAAACATTCAGTACTTC. Protein product: CASSLPRQGGKNIQYF.

The chain is built from TRBV19 and TRBJ2-7; tentative D call: TRBD1 (6 bases). The CDR3 contains 15 residues. The germline V gene has CDR1 LNHDA and CDR2 SQIVND (reference sequence). V was clipped by 3 bases and J by 4 bases, with 16 bases between them. CDR3 in amino acids: CASSMGAGVAYEQYF. CDR3 nucleotide sequence: TGTGCCAGTAGTATGGGAGCAGGGGTCGCATACGAGCAGTACTTC.

The CDR3 loop reads CASSPTGVSYNEQFF. CDR3 DNA: TGTGCCAGCTCACCGACAGGTGTGTCCTACAATGAGCAGTTCTTC. The chain links TRBV18 to TRBJ2-1, with D perhaps matching TRBD1 (6 bases). The CDR3 runs 15 residues. V was pared by 3 bases and J by 1 base, with 10 bases between. CDR1 is KGHSH, CDR2 LQKENI, per germline. Using reference TRBV18 and TRBJ2-1 for the parts outside the CDR3, the full variable domain is NAGVMQNPRHLVRRRGQEARLRCSPMKGHSHVYWYRQLPEEGLKFMVYLQKENIIDESGMPKERFSAEFPKEGPSILRIQQVVRGDSAAYFCASSPTGVSYNEQFFGPGTRLTVL.

The CDR3 is CASSVAPPPNTGELFF. CDR3 nucleotide sequence: TGTGCCAGCAGCGTAGCCCCACCCCCGAACACCGGGGAGCTGTTTTTT. The rearrangement joins TRBV9 to TRBJ2-2; D unresolved. Germline V gene sequence: CDR1 SGDLS, CDR2 YYNGEE. The CDR3 loop spans 16 amino acids. V was cut by 0 bases and J by 0 bases, with 9 bases left in between.

This clone has just one count. The J gene is TRBJ2-7, the V gene TRBV18; D gene ambiguous. This CDR3 has 13 amino acids. Between the trimmed V and J ends, which lost 3 bases and 4 bases, there was a span of 10 bases. Germline V CDR1 and CDR2: KGHSH, LQKENI. This CDR3 reads CASSPTGNYEQYF. CDR3 nucleotides: TGTGCCAGCTCACCCACCGGAAATTACGAGCAGTACTTC.

This clone was counted between two and nine times. The rearrangement links TRBV4-1 to TRBJ2-1, with 14 bases matching TRBD2. Germline loops: CDR1 MGHRA, CDR2 YSYEKL. The CDR3 totals 18 residues. The trim removed 1 base at V and 8 bases at J, leaving 10 bases unmatched. The CDR3 spells CASSQGGLAGDRRDEQFF. The CDR3 DNA reads TGCGCCAGCAGCCAAGGGGGACTAGCGGGAGATAGGAGGGATGAGCAGTTCTTC.

This clone has a single count. This sequence joins TRBV6-1 and TRBJ1-1; D gene ambiguous. The length of the CDR3 is 12 residues. Germline-derived CDR1 and CDR2 are MNHNS and SASEGT. Trimming took 6 bases from V and 2 from J, leaving 7 bases between them. The chain's CDR3 is CASRPYNTEAFF. CDR3 nucleotide sequence: TGTGCCAGCAGACCCTATAACACTGAAGCTTTCTTT.

This clone was seen just once. The genes are TRBV11-3 and TRBJ1-1; TRBD1 matches 7 bases. The CDR3 loop spans 12 amino acids. Germline V CDR1 and CDR2: SGHNT, YENEEA. Trimming at V came to 2 bases and at J to 7 bases, leaving 1 base not matched to a gene. This CDR3 reads CASSLRQGEAFF. In DNA form, the CDR3 reads TGTGCCAGCAGCTTAAGACAGGGTGAAGCTTTCTTT. The whole variable domain, filled in from reference TRBV11-3 and TRBJ1-1, reads EAGVVQSPRYKIIEKKQPVAFWCNPISGHNTLYWYLQNLGQGPELLIRYENEEAVDDSQLPKDRFSAERLKGVDSTLKIQPAELGDSAVYLCASSLRQGEAFFGQGTRLTVV.

This sequence joins TRBV2 and TRBJ2-6, with 7 nucleotides matching TRBD2. Trimming at V came to 3 bases and at J to 0 bases, leaving 5 bases not matched to a gene. CDR3 length: 17 amino acids. CDR1 is SNHLY, CDR2 FYNNEI, per germline. CDR3 protein: CASSDMGGFSGANVLTF. In nucleotides, the CDR3 is TGTGCCAGCAGTGATATGGGGGGGTTCTCTGGGGCCAACGTCCTGACTTTC.

V gene TRBV7-9 combines with J gene TRBJ2-7, with 7 bases identical to TRBD2. V gave up 1 base and J gave up 3 bases; unmatched junction bases: 6. The CDR3 runs 15 residues. The germline CDR1 and CDR2 sequences are SEHNR and FQNEAQ (reference sequence). CDR3 sequence reads: CASSLEEGGNYEQYF. The CDR3 DNA reads TGTGCCAGCAGCTTAGAAGAGGGAGGGAACTACGAGCAGTACTTC.

This sequence joins TRBV27 and TRBJ2-6; no definite D call. CDR3 length: 13 residues. V was pared by 6 bases and J by 4 bases, with 7 bases between. Germline CDR1 reads MNHEY; CDR2 reads SMNVEV (reference sequence). CDR3 sequence: CASRMNGANVLTF. In DNA, the CDR3 is TGTGCCAGCAGAATGAACGGGGCCAACGTCCTGACTTTC.

The J gene is TRBJ1-2, the V gene TRBV19, with D perhaps TRBD1 (5 bases). V was pared by 5 bases and J by 0 bases, with 10 bases between. This CDR3 is built from 14 residues. The germline V gene has CDR1 LNHDA and CDR2 SQIVND (reference sequence). The CDR3, as DNA: TGTGCCAGTAGTCCCGGGACCTCTAACTATGGCTACACCTTC. As protein: CASSPGTSNYGYTF.

The chain uses TRBV11-2 and TRBJ2-7, with 7 positions matching TRBD1. The germline V gene has CDR1 SGHAT and CDR2 FQNNGV. The junction had 5 bases not matched to a gene; V was cut back by 2 bases and J by 1 base. The CDR3 covers 15 residues. CDR3 loop: CASSLRNRGSYEQYF. CDR3 DNA: TGTGCCAGCAGCTTAAGGAACAGGGGTTCCTACGAGCAGTACTTC.